This entry describes one T cell receptor (beta chain). This sample is drawn from a study of cytomegalovirus exposure and HLA in healthy donors. The PCR made use of 60 Vbeta and 13 Jbeta primers. The method was immunoSEQ multiplex PCR; TCRdb's version includes in-frame clones alone and lacks a portion of them. The sample shows under 300,000 clones, about nine tenths of them seen only once. Germline V gene sequence: CDR1 MNHEY, CDR2 SMNVEV (reference sequence). V lost 6 bases and J lost 3; bases outside the gene matches: 2. CDR3 length equals 12 residues. The receptor was isolated from a man between 35 and 55 years old in good health and CMV-seropositive. This sequence joins TRBV27 and TRBJ2-7, with 7 bases aligning to TRBD2. The specimen was PBMCs. The CDR3 coding sequence is TGTGCCAGCAGCGCTAGCGGCTACGAGCAGTACTTC. Translated: CASSASGYEQYF.